Described below is a single T cell receptor beta chain sequence and its context. This clonotype was seen only a few times. Which antigen it targets is not known. Base qualities are not at hand, and no much larger clone is one base apart. The data are from a study of T-cell reconstitution after alpha-beta-depleted transplantation in children (TCRdb year 2016). Background on the whole study: Using TCR repertoire profiling, the study followed T-cell immune reconstitution in a quantitative way in children after TCRalphabeta/CD19-depleted allogeneic hematopoietic cell transplantation. Here is what the overall study found, with its caveats: Over the following months the frequencies of hyperexpanded clones went down, and after one year T-cell counts and TCRbeta diversity were mostly credited to newly produced T cells. About two months after transplant, the apparently early recovery of alphabetaT-cell counts reportedly depended on just several hundred clones that had expanded rapidly and came from non-depleted graft cells. The high TCRbeta diversity at day 60 in some patients was ascribed to recipient T cells and intrathymic progenitors that had survived conditioning.

In light of the paper, this sample's treatment or condition label describes: allogeneic hematopoietic cell transplantation with graft depleted of TCRalphabeta T cells and CD19 B cells. The transplant recipients were children given TCRalphabeta/CD19-depleted allogeneic hematopoietic cell grafts. The library relied on PCR. TCRdb lists the instrument as Illumina HiSeq 2500. TCR libraries were prepared with molecular barcoding, using unique molecular identifiers to normalize TCRbeta repertoire quantification. TCRdb passed the public sequencing reads through fastp at Q25 and MiXCR, retaining productive beta sequences. Rows are combined by CDR3 protein, so each entry shows the most common genes and DNA. The sample has over 45,000 distinct CDR3 sequences on record, approximately 46% of them singletons. The top ten constitute 95% to 98% of the sample. V loses 1 base of germline sequence and J loses 0 bases, and the interval between the two ends is 7 bases. Taken from the germline V gene (reference sequence), the CDR1 and CDR2 loops are LGHDT and YNNKEL. Reading from cysteine to phenylalanine, the CDR3 counts 14 amino acids. Only the CDR3 DNA stays, 42 bases, in frame from base 1.

The chain is made from TRBV3-1 and TRBJ2-7, with the D gene not confidently named. The sample consisted of PBMCs, mostly from graft donor cells, taken 360 days after TCRalphabeta/CD19-depleted stem cell transplant. This clonotype was sampled from a male patient between 5 and 17 years old who had a stem cell transplant for acute lymphoblastic leukemia, so the T cells may come from the graft donor. CDR3 reads: CASSQGPLSYEQYF. The DNA sequence reads TGTGCCAGCAGCCAAGGCCCTCTCTCCTACGAGCAGTACTTC.